This entry lists 9 T cell receptor beta chains sequenced from one sample in a study of shared clonotypes between healthy human individuals. As defined, naive CD8 cells were CD45RO-negative and positively selected for CCR7, with terminally differentiated effector memory CD45RA+ cells excluded. TCRdb's table, derived via immunoSEQ multiplex PCR, lists solely in-frame clones and lacks some. The sample contains millions of clones, less than 95% of which appear only once. Sequenced sample: naive CD8+ T cells sorted from blood. The receptors were sampled from a man aged 18 to 29 in good health.

This chain links TRBV7-8 with TRBJ2-1, with D tentatively TRBD2 (6 bases). The CDR3 spans 16 residues. The germline gives CDR1 SGHVS, CDR2 FQNEAQ. V shed 2 bases and J shed 7 bases, with 18 bases lying between them. The CDR3 coding sequence is TGTGCCAGCAGCTTATCGGCTGGAGGGGTGAAGAATGAGCAGTTCTTC. Encoded protein: CASSLSAGGVKNEQFF.

The chain joins TRBV11-2 to TRBJ2-2, with unresolved D. The CDR3 runs 13 residues. The germline V and J ends were trimmed by 5 bases and 6 bases, with 10 bases remaining between them. The germline gives CDR1 SGHAT, CDR2 FQNNGV. The CDR3 bases are TGTGCCAGCAGCCCACCGCGCGCCGGGGAGCTGTTTTTT. This encodes CASSPPRAGELFF. Looking up the rest from reference TRBV11-2 and TRBJ2-2 gives the full variable domain: EAGVAQSPRYKIIEKRQSVAFWCNPISGHATLYWYQQILGQGPKLLIQFQNNGVVDDSQLPKDRFSAERLKGVDSTLKIQPAKLEDSAVYLCASSPPRAGELFFGEGSRLTVL.

V is TRBV7-6 and J is TRBJ2-1; possibly TRBD2 for D (5 bases). The length of the CDR3 is 13 residues. The V gene lost 8 bases and the J gene lost 2 bases, with 10 bases spanning the gap. Germline V CDR1 and CDR2: SGHVS, FNYEAQ. The CDR3 nucleotides read TGTGCCAGCCAGCAAGCGGCCTACAATGAGCAGTTCTTC. This translates into CASQQAAYNEQFF.

V is TRBV5-1 and J is TRBJ2-2; 8 bases map to TRBD1. The CDR3 is 16 amino acids. From germline, CDR1 is SGHRS and CDR2 YFSETQ. Trimming at V came to 4 bases and at J to 1 base, leaving 6 bases not matched to a gene. This CDR3 reads CASSGAGTGNTGELFF. CDR3 in DNA: TGCGCCAGCAGCGGAGCCGGGACAGGGAACACCGGGGAGCTGTTTTTT.

This sequence joins TRBV7-2 and TRBJ2-1; 9 bases are a match to TRBD1. This CDR3 has 14 amino acids. Per germline, CDR1 SGHTA and CDR2 FQGNSA. Trimming removed 6 bases from V and 4 bases from J; junction bases left unmatched: 4. The CDR3 DNA reads TGTGCCAGCAGATCCGGGACAGGGTACAATGAGCAGTTCTTC. As protein: CASRSGTGYNEQFF.

The V call is TRBV27, the J call TRBJ2-1; possibly TRBD2 for D (6 bases). The V gene's germline CDR1 is MNHEY and CDR2 SMNVEV (reference sequence). Trimming removed 3 bases from V and 8 bases from J, with 20 bases in between. This CDR3 has 16 residues. CDR3: CASSFLRSPAGDEQFF. The DNA for the CDR3 is TGTGCCAGCAGTTTTCTCAGGTCCCCAGCGGGTGATGAGCAGTTCTTC.

The chain has TRBV29-1 and TRBJ1-2; 7 bases match TRBD1. Germline V lookup: CDR1 SQVTM, CDR2 ANQGSEA. V was clipped by 4 bases and J by 3 bases; unmatched bases: 17. The CDR3 spans 17 residues. The CDR3 nucleotides are TGCAGCGTTGCCACTTCCCTACGACAGGGAATGGACTATGGCTACACCTTC. It specifies CSVATSLRQGMDYGYTF. The full variable domain, completed using reference TRBV29-1 and TRBJ1-2, is SAVISQKPSRDICQRGTSLTIQCQVDSQVTMMFWYRQQPGQSLTLIATANQGSEATYESGFVIDKFPISRPNLTFSTLTVSNMSPEDSSIYLCSVATSLRQGMDYGYTFGSGTRLTVV.

V is TRBV2 and J is TRBJ1-5, with a tentative D call TRBD1 (6 bases). Trimming pared 7 bases from V and 9 bases from J, leaving 22 bases between. The CDR3 has 15 residues. Germline lookup yields CDR1 SNHLY and CDR2 FYNNEI. The CDR3, as DNA: TGTGCCAGCACCCAGTTTTGGGACAACGAGTCGCCCCAGCATTTT. Its translation: CASTQFWDNESPQHF.

The V and J genes are TRBV4-1 and TRBJ2-7; 16 bases agree with TRBD2. Trimming took 5 bases from V and 6 from J; bases not matched to a gene: 7. CDR1 is MGHRA, CDR2 YSYEKL, per germline. The CDR3 length is 16 residues. CDR3 in DNA: TGCGCCAGCAGCAAGGGACTAGCGGGGGGGCCATCCGAGCAGTACTTC. Amino acid sequence: CASSKGLAGGPSEQYF.